The 25 T cell receptor beta chains below all came from one sample that was sequenced in a study of tumor-infiltrating lymphocytes in oesophageal squamous cell carcinoma. Using its own MiXCR run on the PCR reads, TCRdb lists one record per CDR3 protein. The sample lists 15,000 to 20,000 distinct CDR3 sequences; 35% to 55% were seen once. The specimen was blood. All receptors derive from a female donor with esophageal squamous cell carcinoma.

Here the CDR3 DNA reads TGTGCCAGCAGTGAAGTCGGTACAGGAGTAGCTTTCTTT. The encoded protein is CASSEVGTGVAFF. The chain is built from TRBV6-1 and TRBJ1-1, with TRBD1 as a possible D gene (5 bases). This CDR3 spans 13 amino acids. The ends were cut back, 1 base at V and 10 bases at J, with 13 bases in the middle. Germline loops: CDR1 MNHNS, CDR2 SASEGT.

In its sample, this clonotype ranks as medium-sized. V is TRBV7-9 and J is TRBJ1-5; D gene ambiguous. Trimming left V 7 bases short and J 5 bases short, with 12 bases between. Germline loops: CDR1 SEHNR, CDR2 FQNEAQ (reference sequence). The length of the CDR3 is 13 residues. The CDR3 DNA sequence: TGTGCCAGCACCGGCCAGTCCCATCAGCCCCAGCATTTT. It translates to CASTGQSHQPQHF.

The V gene is TRBV7-2, the J gene TRBJ2-1; 12 bases align to TRBD1. The closer fit of TRBJ2-7 to the DNA end suggests the J call may be wrong. The CDR3 runs 15 residues. Germline V gene lookup returns CDR1 SGHTA and CDR2 FQGNSA. The CDR3 sequence: CASSLAGTGGTEQYF. The DNA for the CDR3 is TGTGCCAGCAGCTTAGCCGGGACAGGGGGCACCGAGCAGTACTTC.

This clonotype was found a few times. A read error is possible here, since a much larger clone lies one base away. The rearrangement links TRBV28 to TRBJ2-5; tentatively, D is TRBD2 (6 bases). The J call could be wrong; TRBJ2-1 is a better fit for the DNA end. The CDR3 has 13 amino acids. Looked up from germline, CDR1 is MDHEN and CDR2 is SYDVKM. In nucleotides, the CDR3 is TGTGCCAGCCACGGTCAGGGAGGAGAGACCCAGTTCTTC. Amino acid sequence: CASHGQGGETQFF.

Worth noting for this clonotype: Since the CDR3 does not end with the conserved phenylalanine or tryptophan, this likely comes from a read error. The DNA is left out, because the CDR3 cannot be placed on it with certainty; the CDR3 is given as TCRdb lists it. This chain uses TRBV6-1 with TRBJ2-5; the D segment call TRBD1 is taken from the table without a DNA check. Germline CDR1 reads MNHNS; CDR2 reads SASEGT. The CDR3 adds up to 16 amino acids, both ends counted. The CDR3 is CASSDPTGGYGYTFGS.

The V call is TRBV7-2, the J call TRBJ2-3; no clear D. V was pared by 3 bases and J by 5 bases, with 6 bases between. From germline, CDR1 is SGHTA and CDR2 FQGNSA. The CDR3 is made up of 12 amino acids. The CDR3 DNA reads as TGTGCCAGCAGCTTGCAGCAAGATACGCAGTATTTT. Translated, it gives CASSLQQDTQYF.

Many counts were recorded for this clonotype. This chain links TRBV2 with TRBJ2-5, with D possibly TRBD2 on 6 matching bases. Germline values: CDR1 SNHLY, CDR2 FYNNEI. The germline V and J ends were trimmed by 5 bases and 0 bases, with 7 bases remaining between them. CDR3 length: 13 amino acids. The CDR3 DNA follows: TGTGCCAGCAGTCGGGACTACCAAGAGACCCAGTACTTC. Residues: CASSRDYQETQYF.

The chain couples TRBV11-1 to TRBJ2-7; possible D gene TRBD2, 6 bases. The J call may not be correct, given that the DNA end is closer to TRBJ2-1. Per the germline V gene, CDR1 is SGHAT and CDR2 is FQDESV (reference sequence). This CDR3 contains 16 residues. CDR3 amino acids: CASSTGGTGDYNEQFF. As DNA, the CDR3 is TGTGCCAGCAGCACAGGCGGGACGGGGGACTACAATGAGCAGTTCTTC.

This clonotype was seen ten or more times. Here the CDR3 DNA reads TGCGCCAGCAGTGAGGGTAGCGGGGGGGGCAATGAGCAGTACTTC. Translating gives CASSEGSGGGNEQYF. The chain recombines TRBV10-1 with TRBJ2-1; TRBD2 matches 11 bases. TRBJ2-7 matches the DNA end more closely, so the J call is doubtful. Germline V gene data show CDR1 as WNHNN and CDR2 as SYGVQD (reference sequence). This CDR3 comprises 15 residues.

The V call is TRBV9, the J call TRBJ2-7; D uncertain. The J call is uncertain, as TRBJ2-1 better fits the DNA end. CDR1 is SGDLS and CDR2 is YYNGEE in the germline V gene. The CDR3 loop spans 11 amino acids. CDR3 sequence: CASGSYNEQFF. In nucleotides, the CDR3 is TGTGCCAGCGGCTCCTACAATGAGCAGTTCTTC.

The chain links TRBV18 to TRBJ2-4; TRBD2 matches at 12 bases. Germline CDR1 is KGHSH and CDR2 is LQKENI. After removal of 1 base from V and 13 bases from J, the junction contained 11 bases not matched to a gene. The CDR3 runs 16 residues. This CDR3 reads CASSPRSSGGANEQYF. The CDR3 nucleotides are TGTGCCAGCTCACCACGGTCTAGCGGGGGGGCCAATGAGCAGTACTTC.

This clonotype has a handful of counts. The genes are TRBV7-6 and TRBJ2-5; tentatively, D is TRBD2 (5 bases). Germline CDR1 is SGHVS and CDR2 is FNYEAQ. Trimming removed 5 bases from V and 5 bases from J, with 9 bases in between. CDR3 length equals 12 residues. The CDR3 loop reads CASSPDLETQYF. The CDR3 coding sequence is TGTGCCAGCAGCCCGGACTTGGAGACCCAGTACTTC.

There are a few counts of this clonotype. The rearrangement uses TRBV7-8 and TRBJ2-4; D possibly corresponds to TRBD1 (6 bases). The DNA matches TRBJ2-7 better at its end, which makes the J call doubtful. The CDR3 loop spans 16 amino acids. Germline V CDR1 and CDR2: SGHVS, FQNEAQ. DNA of the CDR3: TGTGCCAGCAGCTTAGCCTTCGGAACAGGGCCCTACGAGCAGTACTTC. As protein: CASSLAFGTGPYEQYF.

The J gene is TRBJ1-5, the V gene TRBV7-4; D remains unclear. This CDR3 spans 14 amino acids. Per the germline V gene, CDR1 is SGHVT and CDR2 is SQSDAQ. Trimming left V 3 bases short and J 3 bases short, with 9 bases between. CDR3 in amino acids: CASSFDGPNQPQHF. CDR3 nucleotides: TGTGCCAGCAGCTTTGACGGCCCCAATCAGCCCCAGCATTTT.

The genes are TRBV11-2 and TRBJ2-2; D gene uncertain. This CDR3 contains 14 residues. V was cut by 6 bases and J by 3 bases, with 11 bases left in between. CDR1 is SGHAT, CDR2 FQNNGV, per germline. The CDR3 bases are TGTGCCAGCAGTTTATCATCATACACCGGGGAGCTGTTTTTT. Amino acids: CASSLSSYTGELFF.

Many counts were recorded for this clonotype. The rearrangement joins TRBV4-2 to TRBJ1-4; D is ambiguous. Germline V gene data show CDR1 as LGHNA and CDR2 as YNFKEQ. The CDR3 runs to 16 residues. Deletions cut 0 bases from V and 5 bases from J, with 13 bases between. For the CDR3, the DNA is TGTGCCAGCAGCCAAGACCCCGAGCGGTCGAATGAAAAACTGTTTTTT. Protein product: CASSQDPERSNEKLFF.

This clonotype is judged medium-sized. This chain uses TRBV7-3 with TRBJ1-1; unclear D gene. Germline V gene sequence: CDR1 SGHTA, CDR2 FQGTGA. The CDR3 spans 15 residues. The V end lost 3 bases, the J end lost 4 bases, and 15 bases lay between the germline ends. As DNA, the CDR3 is TGTGCCAGCAGCTTCCTTTGGGTTGTTGGCACTGAAGCTTTCTTT. It translates to CASSFLWVVGTEAFF. Supplemented by reference TRBV7-3 and TRBJ1-1, the full variable domain reads GAGVSQTPSNKVTEKGKYVELRCDPISGHTALYWYRQSLGQGPEFLIYFQGTGAADDSGLPNDRFFAVRPEGSVSTLKIQRTERGDSAVYLCASSFLWVVGTEAFFGQGTRLTVV.

As concerns this clonotype: Without the conserved terminal phenylalanine or tryptophan, this CDR3 likely stems from a read error. The DNA is omitted, as the CDR3 cannot be located on it reliably, and the CDR3 follows TCRdb's listing. The rearrangement links TRBV7-3 to TRBJ2-6; no DNA check was done on the table's D call, TRBD2. Germline V gives CDR1 SGHTA, CDR2 FQGTGA. From its first to its last residue, the CDR3 has 18 amino acids. The CDR3 loop is CASSSLGLAGYNEQFFGA.

The CDR3 spells CASPGQGSYGYTF. The CDR3 DNA is TGTGCCAGTCCCGGACAGGGTAGCTATGGCTACACCTTC. The rearrangement joins TRBV30 to TRBJ1-2; TRBD1 agrees at 8 bases. Germline lookup yields CDR1 GTSNPN and CDR2 SVGIG (reference sequence). V gave up 8 bases and J gave up 4 bases; unmatched junction bases: 9. This CDR3 is built from 13 residues.

This chain joins TRBV12-3 or TRBV12-4 and TRBJ1-2; the D is unclear. V lost 2 bases and J lost 4, with 8 bases in between. The CDR3 consists of 13 residues. CDR3 sequence: CASSLNSLYGYTF. CDR3 DNA sequence: TGTGCCAGCAGTTTAAACAGTCTCTATGGCTACACCTTC.

V usage is TRBV10-2 and J usage is TRBJ1-2; TRBD1 agrees at 8 bases. V trimming: 4 bases; J trimming: 1 base; junction bases outside the gene matches: 5. From germline, CDR1 is WSHSY and CDR2 SAAADI. This CDR3 region has 15 residues. CDR3 nucleotide sequence: TGCGCCAGCAGTGGTCCGGACAGGGATAACTATGGCTACACCTTC. Translation gives CASSGPDRDNYGYTF.

The CDR3 here is CASSTGKAETQYF. The CDR3, as DNA: TGTGCCAGCAGCACAGGGAAGGCAGAGACCCAGTACTTC. This chain joins TRBV7-2 and TRBJ2-5, with a tentative D call TRBD1 (6 bases). The CDR3 contains 13 residues. Germline loops: CDR1 SGHTA, CDR2 FQGNSA. Trimming removed 5 bases from V and 4 bases from J, with 11 bases in between. Combining the CDR3 with reference TRBV7-2 and TRBJ2-5 gives the whole variable domain GAGVSQSPSNKVTEKGKDVELRCDPISGHTALYWYRQSLGQGLEFLIYFQGNSAPDKSGLPSDRFSAERTGGSVSTLTIQRTQQEDSAVYLCASSTGKAETQYFGPGTRLLVL.

This chain uses TRBV6-6 with TRBJ2-2; D not resolved. Germline values: CDR1 MNHNY, CDR2 SVGAGI (reference sequence). CDR3 length: 16 residues. V shed 0 bases and J shed 7 bases, with 15 bases lying between them. The CDR3 sequence is CASSYSRPPFGGELFF. The CDR3 bases are TGTGCCAGCAGTTACTCGCGGCCACCCTTTGGCGGGGAGCTGTTTTTT.

The chain carries TRBV5-1 and TRBJ1-3; 7 bases line up with TRBD1. The ends lost 4 bases at V and 2 bases at J; junction bases unmatched: 6. CDR1 is SGHRS, CDR2 YFSETQ, per germline. The CDR3 runs to 15 residues. The CDR3 nucleotides are TGCGCCAGCAGCCCAGGGGGGGGCCCTGGAAACACCATATATTTT. It yields the protein CASSPGGGPGNTIYF.

This clonotype came up a few times. The V gene is TRBV7-2, the J gene TRBJ1-2; the D is unclear. Trimming stripped 5 bases from V and 8 bases from J, with 12 bases between. The CDR3 runs to 12 residues. The germline gives CDR1 SGHTA, CDR2 FQGNSA. The CDR3 DNA reads TGTGCCAGCAGCAACTTGGGCCAAGGCTACACCTTC. This codes for CASSNLGQGYTF.